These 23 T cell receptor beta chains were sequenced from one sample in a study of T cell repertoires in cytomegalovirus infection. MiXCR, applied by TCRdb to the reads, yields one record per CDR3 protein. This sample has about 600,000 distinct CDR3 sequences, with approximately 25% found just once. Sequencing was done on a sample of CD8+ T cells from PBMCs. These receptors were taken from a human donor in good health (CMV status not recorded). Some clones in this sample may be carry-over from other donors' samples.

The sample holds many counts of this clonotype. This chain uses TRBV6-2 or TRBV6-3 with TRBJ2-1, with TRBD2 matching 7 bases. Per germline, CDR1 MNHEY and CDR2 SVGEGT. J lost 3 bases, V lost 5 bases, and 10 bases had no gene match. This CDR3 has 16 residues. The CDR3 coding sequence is TGTGCCAGCAGTGTAGGGAGCGGGATATTCTACAATGAGCAGTTCTTC. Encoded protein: CASSVGSGIFYNEQFF.

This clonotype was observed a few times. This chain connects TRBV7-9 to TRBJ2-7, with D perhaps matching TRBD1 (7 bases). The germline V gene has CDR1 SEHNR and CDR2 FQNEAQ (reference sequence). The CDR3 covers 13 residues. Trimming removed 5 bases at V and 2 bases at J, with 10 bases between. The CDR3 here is CASSGGTAYEQYV. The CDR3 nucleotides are TGTGCCAGCAGCGGAGGGACAGCCTACGAGCAGTACGTC.

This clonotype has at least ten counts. In nucleotides, the CDR3 is TGTGCCAGCACCCCATACGGGCTAGCGGGGGGTAGCCCCTACAATGAGCAGTTCTTC. Translating it yields CASTPYGLAGGSPYNEQFF. The chain combines TRBV7-6 with TRBJ2-1; 11 nucleotides agree with TRBD2. J lost 2 bases, V lost 7 bases, and 16 bases had no gene match. The CDR3 consists of 19 residues. Germline CDR1 SGHVS, CDR2 FNYEAQ. Full variable domain (missing parts from reference TRBV7-6 and TRBJ2-1): GAGVSQSPRYKVTKRGQDVALRCDPISGHVSLYWYRQALGQGPEFLTYFNYEAQQDKSGLPNDRFSAERPEGSISTLTIQRTEQRDSAMYRCASTPYGLAGGSPYNEQFFGPGTRLTVL.

The CDR3 region is CASSQGGYRNIQYF. The CDR3 DNA follows: TGTGCCAGCAGCCAAGGAGGTTACAGAAACATTCAGTACTTC. This chain connects TRBV14 to TRBJ2-4; D ambiguous. Germline-derived CDR1 and CDR2 are SGHDN and FVKESK. The CDR3 is 14 amino acids. With 1 base removed from V and 6 bases from J, the gap between germline ends came to 10 bases.

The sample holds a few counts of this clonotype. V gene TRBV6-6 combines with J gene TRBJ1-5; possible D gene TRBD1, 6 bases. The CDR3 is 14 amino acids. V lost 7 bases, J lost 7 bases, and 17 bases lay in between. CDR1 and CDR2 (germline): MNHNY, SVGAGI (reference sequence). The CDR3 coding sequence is TGTGCCAGCACCAGGGGAGGGCAGCAACAGCCCCAGCATTTT. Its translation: CASTRGGQQQPQHF.

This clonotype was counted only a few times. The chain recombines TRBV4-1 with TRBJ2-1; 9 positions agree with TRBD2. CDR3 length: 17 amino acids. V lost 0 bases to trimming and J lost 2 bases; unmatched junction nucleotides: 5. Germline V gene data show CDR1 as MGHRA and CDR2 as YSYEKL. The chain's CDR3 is CASSQDGSGGTYNEQFF. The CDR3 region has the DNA TGCGCCAGCAGCCAAGACGGTAGCGGGGGTACCTACAATGAGCAGTTCTTC.

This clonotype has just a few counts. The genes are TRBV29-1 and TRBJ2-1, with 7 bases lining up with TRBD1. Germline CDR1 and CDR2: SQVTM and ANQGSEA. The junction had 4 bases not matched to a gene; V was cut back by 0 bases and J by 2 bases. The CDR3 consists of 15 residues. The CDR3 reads CSVEEGQGAYNEQFF. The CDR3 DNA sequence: TGCAGCGTTGAAGAGGGGCAGGGGGCCTACAATGAGCAGTTCTTC.

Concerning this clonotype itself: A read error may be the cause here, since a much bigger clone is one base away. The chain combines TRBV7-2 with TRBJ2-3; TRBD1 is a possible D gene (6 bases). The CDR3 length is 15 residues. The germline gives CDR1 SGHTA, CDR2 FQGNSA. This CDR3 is CVSSSTGYSTDTQYF. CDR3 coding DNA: TGTGTCAGCAGCTCAACAGGGTATAGCACAGATACGCAGTATTTT.

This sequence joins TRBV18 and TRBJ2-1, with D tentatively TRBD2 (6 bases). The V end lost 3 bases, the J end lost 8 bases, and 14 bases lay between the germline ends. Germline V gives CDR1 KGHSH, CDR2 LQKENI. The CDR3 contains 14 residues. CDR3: CASSPPSLAHEQFF. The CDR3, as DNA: TGTGCCAGCTCACCGCCCTCTCTAGCGCATGAGCAGTTCTTC.

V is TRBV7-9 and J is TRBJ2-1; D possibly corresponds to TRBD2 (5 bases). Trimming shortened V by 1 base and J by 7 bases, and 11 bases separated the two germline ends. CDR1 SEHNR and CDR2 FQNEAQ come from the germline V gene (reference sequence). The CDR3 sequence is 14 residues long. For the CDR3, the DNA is TGTGCCAGCAGCTTAGAGCCAGCGGCTAATGAGCAGTTCTTC. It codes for CASSLEPAANEQFF.

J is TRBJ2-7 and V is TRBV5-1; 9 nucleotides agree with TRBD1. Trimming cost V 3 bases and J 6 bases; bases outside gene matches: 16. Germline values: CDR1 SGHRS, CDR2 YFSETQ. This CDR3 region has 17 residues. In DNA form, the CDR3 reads TGCGCCAGCAGCTCTTACACCTCGACAGGGGGTCAATCCGAGCAGTACTTC. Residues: CASSSYTSTGGQSEQYF. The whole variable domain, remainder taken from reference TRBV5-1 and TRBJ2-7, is KAGVTQTPRYLIKTRGQQVTLSCSPISGHRSVSWYQQTPGQGLQFLFEYFSETQRNKGNFPGRFSGRQFSNSRSEMNVSTLELGDSALYLCASSSYTSTGGQSEQYFGPGTRLTVT.

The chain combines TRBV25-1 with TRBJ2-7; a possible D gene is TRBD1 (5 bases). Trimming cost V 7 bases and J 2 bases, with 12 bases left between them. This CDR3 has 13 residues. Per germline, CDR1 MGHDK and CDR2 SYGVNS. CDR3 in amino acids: CASTPPGTYEQYF. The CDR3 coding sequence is TGTGCCAGCACTCCACCAGGGACCTACGAGCAGTACTTC.

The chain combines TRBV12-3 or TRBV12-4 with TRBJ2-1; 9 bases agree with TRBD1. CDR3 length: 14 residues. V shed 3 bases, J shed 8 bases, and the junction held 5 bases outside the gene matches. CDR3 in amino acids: CASSFTGGEYEQFF. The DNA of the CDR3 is TGTGCCAGCAGTTTTACAGGGGGCGAGTATGAGCAGTTCTTC.

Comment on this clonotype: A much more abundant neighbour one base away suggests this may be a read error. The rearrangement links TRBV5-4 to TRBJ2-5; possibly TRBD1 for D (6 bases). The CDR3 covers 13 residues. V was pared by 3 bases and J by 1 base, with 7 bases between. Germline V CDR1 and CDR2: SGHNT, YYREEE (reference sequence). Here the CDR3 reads CASSWDTQETQYF. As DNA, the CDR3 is TGTGCCAGCAGCTGGGACACCCAAGAGACCCAGTACTTC. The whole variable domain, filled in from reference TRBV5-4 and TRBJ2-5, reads ETGVTQSPTHLIKTRGQQVTLRCSSQSGHNTVSWYQQALGQGPQFIFQYYREEENGRGNFPPRFSGLQFPNYSSELNVNALELDDSALYLCASSWDTQETQYFGPGTRLLVL.

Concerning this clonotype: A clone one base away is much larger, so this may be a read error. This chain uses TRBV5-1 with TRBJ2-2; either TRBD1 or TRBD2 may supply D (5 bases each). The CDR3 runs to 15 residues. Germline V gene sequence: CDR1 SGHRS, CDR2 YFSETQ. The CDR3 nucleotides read TGCGCCTGCAGCACGGAGAGGGGTTCAACCGGGGAGCTGTTTTTT. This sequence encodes CACSTERGSTGELFF.

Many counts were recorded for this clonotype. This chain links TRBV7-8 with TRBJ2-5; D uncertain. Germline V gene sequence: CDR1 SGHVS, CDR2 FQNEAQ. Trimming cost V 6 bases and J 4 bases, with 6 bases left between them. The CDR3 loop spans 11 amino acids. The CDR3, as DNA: TGTGCCAGCAGTCAGGCAGAGACCCAGTACTTC. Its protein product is CASSQAETQYF. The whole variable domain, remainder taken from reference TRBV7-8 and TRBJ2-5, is GAGVSQSPRYKVAKRGQDVALRCDPISGHVSLFWYQQALGQGPEFLTYFQNEAQLDKSGLPSDRFFAERPEGSVSTLKIQRTQQEDSAVYLCASSQAETQYFGPGTRLLVL.

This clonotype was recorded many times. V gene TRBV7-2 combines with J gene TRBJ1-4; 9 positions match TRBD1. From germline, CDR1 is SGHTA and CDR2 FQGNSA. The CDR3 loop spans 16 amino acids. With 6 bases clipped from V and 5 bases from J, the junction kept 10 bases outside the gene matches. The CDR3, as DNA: TGTGCCAGCAGGAAAACTGGGGACAGGGAGAATGAAAAACTGTTTTTT. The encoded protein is CASRKTGDRENEKLFF.

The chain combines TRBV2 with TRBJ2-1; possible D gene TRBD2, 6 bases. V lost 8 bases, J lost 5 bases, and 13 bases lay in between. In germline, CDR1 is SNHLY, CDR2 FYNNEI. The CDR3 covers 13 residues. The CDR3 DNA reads TGTGCCAGCCCCCGGGACTCGAACAATGAGCAGTTCTTC. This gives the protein CASPRDSNNEQFF.

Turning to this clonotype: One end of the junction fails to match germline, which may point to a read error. CDR3 loop: CATQGITAELFF. As DNA, the CDR3 is TGTGCCACCCAGGGAATCACCGCGGAGCTGTTTTTT. This sequence joins TRBV6-4 and TRBJ2-2, with D maybe TRBD1 (5 bases). Germline CDR1 is MRHNA and CDR2 is SNTAGT. CDR3 length: 12 amino acids.

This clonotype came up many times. CDR3 protein: CASSARQENTEAFF. The CDR3 DNA sequence: TGTGCCAGTAGTGCCCGACAGGAGAACACTGAAGCTTTCTTT. This chain uses TRBV19 with TRBJ1-1; maybe TRBD1 (6 bases). In germline, CDR1 is LNHDA, CDR2 SQIVND (reference sequence). With 5 bases removed from V and 1 base from J, the gap between germline ends came to 11 bases. The CDR3 runs to 14 residues.

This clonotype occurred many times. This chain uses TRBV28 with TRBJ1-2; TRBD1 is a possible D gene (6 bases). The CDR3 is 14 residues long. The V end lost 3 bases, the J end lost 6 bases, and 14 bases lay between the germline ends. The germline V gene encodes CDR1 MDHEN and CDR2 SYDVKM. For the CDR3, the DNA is TGTGCCAGCAGTTTTGGGGGGGCAGGGAATGGCTACACCTTC. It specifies CASSFGGAGNGYTF.

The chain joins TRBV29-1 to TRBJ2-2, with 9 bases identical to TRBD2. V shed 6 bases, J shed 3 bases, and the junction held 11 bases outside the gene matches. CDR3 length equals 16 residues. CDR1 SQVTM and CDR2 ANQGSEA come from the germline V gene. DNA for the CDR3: TGCAGCGTCCCCGCCCTAGCGGGGCCTCACACCGGGGAGCTGTTTTTT. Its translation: CSVPALAGPHTGELFF.

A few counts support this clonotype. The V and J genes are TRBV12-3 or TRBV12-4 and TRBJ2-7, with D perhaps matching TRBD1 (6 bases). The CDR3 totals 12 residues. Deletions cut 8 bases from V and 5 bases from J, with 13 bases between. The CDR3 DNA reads TGTGCCAGCGGGCAGGGGCAGCACGAGCAGTACTTC. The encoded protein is CASGQGQHEQYF.